This T cell receptor (beta chain) originates from a study of metastatic and nonmetastatic thyroid tumors (dated by TCRdb to 2020 to 2022). About the study as a whole: The researchers compared repertoires between peripheral blood samples and tumor or nodule tissue samples from patients with malignant or benign thyroid disease.

No treatment had been received by any patient before thyroid surgery. The study retrospectively analysed patient clinical samples collected from about 2012 to 2019 using T-cell receptor beta sequencing. This clone was observed many times. Its target antigen remains unknown. No much larger clone is present one base from it, and per-base qualities are unavailable. Trimming removed 8 bases from V and 8 bases from J, leaving 21 bases between the germline ends. CDR1 and CDR2 (MGHDK, SYGVNS) derive from the germline V gene. The cysteine opens and the phenylalanine closes a CDR3 of 15 amino acids. The only DNA kept is the CDR3, 45 bases in frame from the first base. Library method: PCR. The sequencer listed for this sample is Illumina HiSeq 4000. High-throughput sequencing was used to profile the TCR beta-chain CDR3 region of every patient. Under the source paper's analysis protocol: Drawing on CDR3 differences between clinicopathological groups, the researchers built a classifier meant to tell apart patients with distant-metastatic papillary thyroid cancer. Repertoire diversity was assessed with the Shannon index, and tumor-blood repertoire similarity with the Morisita-Horn index. Using fastp at Q25 and MiXCR, TCRdb reprocessed the public reads and kept productive beta chains. TCRdb, not the authors, supplied the V and J calls. The sample has tens of thousands of clones on record, over 10% of them singletons. About 10% of the sample belongs to the ten largest clones.

Broad study findings and their caveats: TCR beta diversity was reported as significantly higher in malignant tumors than in benign nodules, in both blood and tumor samples.

The chain joins TRBV25-1 to TRBJ1-4; tentative D gene TRBD1, with 6 bases matching. This TCR came from a male donor with papillary thyroid cancer or a benign thyroid nodule (not recorded which). Some clones in this sample may be carry-over from other donors' samples. Sequencing used blood. The CDR3 loop reads CASSFPGTRGEKLFF. DNA sequence: TGTGCCAGCTCGTTTCCCGGGACACGAGGCGAAAAACTGTTTTTT.